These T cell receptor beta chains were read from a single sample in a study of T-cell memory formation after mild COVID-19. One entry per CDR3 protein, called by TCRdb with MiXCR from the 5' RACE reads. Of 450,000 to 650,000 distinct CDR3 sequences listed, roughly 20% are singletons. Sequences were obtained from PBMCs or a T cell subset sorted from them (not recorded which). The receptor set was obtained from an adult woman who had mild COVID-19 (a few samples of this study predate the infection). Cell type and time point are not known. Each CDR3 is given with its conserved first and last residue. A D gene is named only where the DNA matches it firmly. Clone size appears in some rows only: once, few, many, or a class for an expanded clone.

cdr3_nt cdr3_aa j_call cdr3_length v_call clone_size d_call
TGTGCCAGCAGCCCCCGGACAGGGTTGGAGACCCAGTACTTC CASSPRTGLETQYF TRBJ2-5 14 TRBV9 - TRBD1
TGTGCCAGCAGTTTGTGGCAGGGCGCCGGCTACACCTTC CASSLWQGAGYTF TRBJ1-2 13 TRBV27 - -
TGCAGTGCTAGTGCCCCTCTAGCGGGAGGGGCCTCCTACGAGCAGTACTTC CSASAPLAGGASYEQYF TRBJ2-7 17 TRBV20-1 few TRBD2
TGCGCCAGCAGTCATCGAGGGGGTGGGGAGCTGTTTTTT CASSHRGGGELFF TRBJ2-2 13 TRBV23-1 - -
TGTGCCAGCAGTAGTGGACAGGGGACGTCACCCCTCCACTTT CASSSGQGTSPLHF TRBJ1-6 14 TRBV2 - TRBD1
TGCGCCAGCAGCTTGAGGGCCGGCAAAACCTACGAGCAGTACTTC CASSLRAGKTYEQYF TRBJ2-7 15 TRBV5-1 few -
TGTGCCAGCAGCGGGGCGATCTACACCTTC CASSGAIYTF TRBJ1-2 10 TRBV9 - -
TGCGCCAGCAGCTTGGAGTCGGGACCAGCGCAGTACTTC CASSLESGPAQYF TRBJ2-7 13 TRBV5-1 few -
TGCAGCGCCCTAGGTGTACTAGCCTACGAGCAGTACTTC CSALGVLAYEQYF TRBJ2-7 13 TRBV29-1 few -
TGTGCCAGCTCACCAGCCTATTCAGCTGAAGCTTTCTTT CASSPAYSAEAFF TRBJ1-1 13 TRBV18 few -
TGTGCCAGCAGCCAAGGAGGTGGAGGAATAACTGAAGCTTTCTTT CASSQGGGGITEAFF TRBJ1-1 15 TRBV3-1 - -
TGCGCCAGCAGCCGCGGGGACAGGGGAACTGAAGCTTTCTTT CASSRGDRGTEAFF TRBJ1-1 14 TRBV5-1 - TRBD1
TGTGCCAACCGGGCCGCGAACACCGGGGAGCTGTTTTTT CANRAANTGELFF TRBJ2-2 13 TRBV7-2 - -
TGTGCCAGCAGTGACGGGGGATCTGGGGCCAACGTCCTGTCTTTC CASSDGGSGANVLSF TRBJ2-6 15 TRBV6-4 - -
TGCGCCAGCAGCCAACCAGGAGGGCCCCGTGGGGAGCTGTTTTTT CASSQPGGPRGELFF TRBJ2-2 15 TRBV4-1 few -
TGTGCCAGTAGTATCGGGACAGGGTCCTACGAGCAGTACTTC CASSIGTGSYEQYF TRBJ2-7 14 TRBV19 - TRBD1
TGTGCCAGCAGGGGGTCTACAGGGAGCTCCTACGAGCAGTACTTC CASRGSTGSSYEQYF TRBJ2-7 15 TRBV7-8 many -
TGTGCCACCGACACCGGGCAACCAGATACGCAGTATTTT CATDTGQPDTQYF TRBJ2-3 13 TRBV24-1 few -
TGCAGTGCTAGAGCTAGCGGGGAAAGGGCAGATACGCAGTATTTT CSARASGERADTQYF TRBJ2-3 15 TRBV20-1 - TRBD2
TGTGCCAGCAGCATTAACTACGAGCAGTACTTC CASSINYEQYF TRBJ2-7 11 TRBV7-9 few -
TGTGCCAGCAGCTCTAGCGGGAGGGCCTTCCCCCTCTCCTACAATGAGCAGTTCTTC CASSSSGRAFPLSYNEQFF TRBJ2-1 19 TRBV6-2/TRBV6-3 - TRBD2
TGTGCCACCTCGACCGGGACTTCCCTGGACACCGGGGAGCTGTTTTTT CATSTGTSLDTGELFF TRBJ2-2 16 TRBV6-6 - -
TGTGCCAGCAGCTTGGTTTCTGCGACCTACGAGCAGTACTTC CASSLVSATYEQYF TRBJ2-7 14 TRBV5-4 - -
TGTGCCAGCAGTCTAGGAGGGGGACTATCATACAATGAGCAGTTCTTC CASSLGGGLSYNEQFF TRBJ2-1 16 TRBV7-2 - -
TGTGCCAGCAGTCGCGAGACAGTCACCTATGGCTACACCTTC CASSRETVTYGYTF TRBJ1-2 14 TRBV6-5 few -
TGTGCCAGCAGCCCGACAGGGGGAAGGTATGGCTACACCTTC CASSPTGGRYGYTF TRBJ1-2 14 TRBV13 - TRBD1
TGTGCCAGCCAACACGGAGGCGGACCAAGGGTTGGGGGGAACACCGGGGAGCTGTTTTTT CASQHGGGPRVGGNTGELFF TRBJ2-2 20 TRBV9 - -
TGTGCCAGCAGTGAAGCAGACAGGGGGTTTCAGCCCCAGCATTTT CASSEADRGFQPQHF TRBJ1-5 15 TRBV6-1 - TRBD1
TGTGCCAGCAGTTATACCGGTGGCACTGAAGCTTTCTTT CASSYTGGTEAFF TRBJ1-1 13 TRBV6-2/TRBV6-3 - -
TGTGCCAGCACCGCGCGGGGGGGGAATGAGCAGTTCTTC CASTARGGNEQFF TRBJ2-1 13 TRBV6-5 - TRBD2
TGTGCCACCGGTGAGGCCACAGATACGCAGTATTTT CATGEATDTQYF TRBJ2-3 12 TRBV24-1 - -
TGTGCCAGCAGCTTCAAGGGCACCGGGGAGCTGTTTTTT CASSFKGTGELFF TRBJ2-2 13 TRBV7-2 many -
TGCGCCAGCAGCCAAGAAGCAAACAATTCACCCCTCCACTTT CASSQEANNSPLHF TRBJ1-6 14 TRBV4-3 - -
TGTGCCAGCAGTAGGGGGACTAGCGAACGAAACAATGAGCAGTTCTTC CASSRGTSERNNEQFF TRBJ2-1 16 TRBV6-1 few TRBD2
TGTGCCAGCAGCTTAGAAGCCCCGCAGCTACGCTACAATGAGCAGTTCTTC CASSLEAPQLRYNEQFF TRBJ2-1 17 TRBV7-6 - -
TGTGCCACCAGCAGAGACCTGGACAGGTCCTGCGAGCAGTACTTC CATSRDLDRSCEQYF TRBJ2-7 15 TRBV15 few TRBD1
TGTGCCAGCAGCTGGGGGGAAGGCACCAGCTCACCCCTCCACTTT CASSWGEGTSSPLHF TRBJ1-6 15 TRBV12-3/TRBV12-4 - -
TGCGCCAGTTCCACAGGGGTAAGGACTGAAGCTTTCTTT CASSTGVRTEAFF TRBJ1-1 13 TRBV5-1 - TRBD1
TGCGCCAGCAGCCCTGACAGGACGAACACTGAAGCTTTCTTT CASSPDRTNTEAFF TRBJ1-1 14 TRBV5-1 - -
TGCAGTGTTTTACAGGGTCGACCGGAGCAGTACTTC CSVLQGRPEQYF TRBJ2-7 12 TRBV20-1 - -
TGCGCCAGCAGCTTGGTCGGGACAGGGGTTTTCACCGGGGAGCTGTTTTTT CASSLVGTGVFTGELFF TRBJ2-2 17 TRBV5-1 - TRBD1
TGTGCCACCAGTGGCCACAGAGGGGACAGGGGGCAAGAGACCCAGTACTTC CATSGHRGDRGQETQYF TRBJ2-5 17 TRBV24-1 few TRBD1
TGTGCCAGCAGCTTTCCCCAGGGGAGTGAGCAGTTCTTC CASSFPQGSEQFF TRBJ2-1 13 TRBV7-9 few -
TGTGCCAGCAGGGATACAGGGGGTTCCTACAATGAGCAGTTCTTC CASRDTGGSYNEQFF TRBJ2-1 15 TRBV6-2/TRBV6-3 - TRBD1